This T cell receptor (beta chain) was identified during a study of CD8+ T cells in alopecia areata. This sample's treatment: oral pan-JAK inhibitor, 5-10 mg twice daily. cDNA serving as the sequencing template came from extracted, reverse transcribed RNA. The protocol was immunoSEQ multiplex PCR, while the TCRdb copy is restricted to in-frame clones and leaves out a portion. This sample has 170,000 or so clones; 65% occur once, and the top ten carry around 0.9%. This CDR3 has 17 amino acids. V lost 1 base to trimming and J lost 5 bases, with 15 bases between them. CDR1 and CDR2 (germline): LGHNA, YNFKEQ. There are a few counts of this clone.

Sequencing used CD4+ T cells sorted from blood, obtained at week 4, from a patient treated with tofacitinib. This clonotype was sampled from a human donor with alopecia areata. The rearrangement uses TRBV4-2 and TRBJ1-6; D is perhaps TRBD1 (5 bases). The CDR3 sequence is CASSQVTGGGNNSPLHF. The CDR3 DNA is TGTGCCAGCAGCCAAGTTACAGGCGGCGGTAATAATTCACCCCTCCACTTT.